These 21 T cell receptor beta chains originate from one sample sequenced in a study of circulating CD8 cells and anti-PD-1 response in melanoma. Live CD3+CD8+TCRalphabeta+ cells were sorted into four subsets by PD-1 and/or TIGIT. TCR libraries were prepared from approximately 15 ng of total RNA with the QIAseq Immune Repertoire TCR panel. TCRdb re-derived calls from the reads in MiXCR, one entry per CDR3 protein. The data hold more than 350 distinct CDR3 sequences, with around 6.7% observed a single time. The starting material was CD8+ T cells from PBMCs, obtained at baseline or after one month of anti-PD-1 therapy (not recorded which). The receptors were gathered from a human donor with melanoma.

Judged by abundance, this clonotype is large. CDR3 region: CASSFGAMGATDTQYF. In DNA form, the CDR3 reads TGTGCCAGCAGCTTTGGGGCTATGGGGGCGACAGATACGCAGTATTTT. The rearrangement joins TRBV5-6 to TRBJ2-3, with TRBD1 as a possible D gene (6 bases). The germline CDR1 and CDR2 sequences are SGHDT and YYEEEE. The V end lost 2 bases, the J end lost 3 bases, and 16 bases lay between the germline ends. The CDR3 contains 16 residues. Drawing the rest from reference TRBV5-6 and TRBJ2-3, the complete variable domain is DAGVTQSPTHLIKTRGQQVTLRCSPKSGHDTVSWYQQALGQGPQFIFQYYEEEERQRGNFPDRFSGHQFPNYSSELNVNALLLGDSALYLCASSFGAMGATDTQYFGPGTRLTVL.

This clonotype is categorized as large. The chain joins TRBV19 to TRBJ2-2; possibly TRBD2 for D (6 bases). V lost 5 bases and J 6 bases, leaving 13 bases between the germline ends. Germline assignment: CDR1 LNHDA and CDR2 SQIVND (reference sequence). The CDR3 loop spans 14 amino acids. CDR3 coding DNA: TGTGCCAGTAGTGTGACTAGTCTTGCCGGGGAGCTGTTTTTT. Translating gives CASSVTSLAGELFF. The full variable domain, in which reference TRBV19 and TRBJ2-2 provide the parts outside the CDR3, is DGGITQSPKYLFRKEGQNVTLSCEQNLNHDAMYWYRQDPGQGLRLIYYSQIVNDFQKGDIAEGYSVSREKKESFPLTVTSAQKNPTAFYLCASSVTSLAGELFFGEGSRLTVL.

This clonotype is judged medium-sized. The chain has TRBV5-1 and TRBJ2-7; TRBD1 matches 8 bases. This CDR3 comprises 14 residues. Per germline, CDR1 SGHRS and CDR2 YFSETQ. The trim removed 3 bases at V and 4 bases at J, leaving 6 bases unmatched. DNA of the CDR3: TGCGCCAGCAGCTACGACAGGGGAGGTTACGAGCAGTACTTC. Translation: CASSYDRGGYEQYF.

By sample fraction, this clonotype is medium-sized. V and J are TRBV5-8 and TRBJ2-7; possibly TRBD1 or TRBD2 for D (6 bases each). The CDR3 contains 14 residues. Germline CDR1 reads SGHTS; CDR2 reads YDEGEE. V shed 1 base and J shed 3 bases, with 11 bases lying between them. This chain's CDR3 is CASSLWKGGYEQYF. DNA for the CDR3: TGTGCCAGCAGCTTGTGGAAGGGGGGCTACGAGCAGTACTTC.

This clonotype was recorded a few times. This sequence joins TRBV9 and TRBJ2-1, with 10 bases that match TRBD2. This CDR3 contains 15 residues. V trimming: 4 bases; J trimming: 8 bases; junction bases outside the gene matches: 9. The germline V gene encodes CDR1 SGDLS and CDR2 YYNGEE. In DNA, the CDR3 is TGTGCCAGCAGCCCCGGACTAGCGGTCCACTATGAGCAGTTCTTC. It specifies CASSPGLAVHYEQFF. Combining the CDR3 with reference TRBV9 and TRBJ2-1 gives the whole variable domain DSGVTQTPKHLITATGQRVTLRCSPRSGDLSVYWYQQSLDQGLQFLIQYYNGEERAKGNILERFSAQQFPDLHSELNLSSLELGDSALYFCASSPGLAVHYEQFFGPGTRLTVL.

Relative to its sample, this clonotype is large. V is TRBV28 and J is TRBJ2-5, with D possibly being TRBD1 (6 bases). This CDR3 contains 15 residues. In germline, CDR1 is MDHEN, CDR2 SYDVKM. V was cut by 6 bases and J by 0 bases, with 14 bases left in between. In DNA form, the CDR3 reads TGTGCCAGCAGATTACCCCAGGGGCACCAAGAGACCCAGTACTTC. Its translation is CASRLPQGHQETQYF.

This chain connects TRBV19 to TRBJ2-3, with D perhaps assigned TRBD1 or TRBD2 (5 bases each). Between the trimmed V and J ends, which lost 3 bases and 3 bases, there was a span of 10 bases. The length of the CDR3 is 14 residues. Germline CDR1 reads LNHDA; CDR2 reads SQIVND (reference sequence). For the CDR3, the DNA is TGTGCCAGTAGTATGGGACCAGGGACAGATACGCAGTATTTT. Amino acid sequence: CASSMGPGTDTQYF. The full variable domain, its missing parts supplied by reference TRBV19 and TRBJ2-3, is DGGITQSPKYLFRKEGQNVTLSCEQNLNHDAMYWYRQDPGQGLRLIYYSQIVNDFQKGDIAEGYSVSREKKESFPLTVTSAQKNPTAFYLCASSMGPGTDTQYFGPGTRLTVL.

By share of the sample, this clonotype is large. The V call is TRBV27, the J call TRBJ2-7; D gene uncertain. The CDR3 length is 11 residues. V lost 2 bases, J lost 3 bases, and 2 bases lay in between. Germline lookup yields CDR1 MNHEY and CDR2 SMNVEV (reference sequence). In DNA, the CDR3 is TGTGCCAGCAGTTTAATCTACGAGCAGTACTTC. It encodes CASSLIYEQYF.

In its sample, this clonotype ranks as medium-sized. This chain's CDR3 is CASSQGRQPQHF. The CDR3 coding sequence is TGTGCCAGCAGCCAAGGCAGACAGCCCCAGCATTTT. This rearrangement joins TRBV3-1 to TRBJ1-5; D gene uncertain. V dropped 1 base and J dropped 7 bases, with 5 bases sitting between them. Per germline, CDR1 LGHDT and CDR2 YNNKEL (reference sequence). This CDR3 region has 12 residues.

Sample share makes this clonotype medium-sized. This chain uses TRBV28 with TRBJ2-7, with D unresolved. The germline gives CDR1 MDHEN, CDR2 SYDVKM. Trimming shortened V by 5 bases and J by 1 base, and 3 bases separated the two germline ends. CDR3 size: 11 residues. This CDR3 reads CASSESYEQYF. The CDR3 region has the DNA TGTGCCAGCAGTGAATCCTACGAGCAGTACTTC.

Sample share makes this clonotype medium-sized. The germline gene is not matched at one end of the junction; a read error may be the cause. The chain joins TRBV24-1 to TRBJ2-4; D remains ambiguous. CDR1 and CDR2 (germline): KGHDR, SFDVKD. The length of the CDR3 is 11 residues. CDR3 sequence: CATKRPGPEQF. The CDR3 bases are TGTGCCACCAAACGCCCGGGCCCCGAGCAATTC.

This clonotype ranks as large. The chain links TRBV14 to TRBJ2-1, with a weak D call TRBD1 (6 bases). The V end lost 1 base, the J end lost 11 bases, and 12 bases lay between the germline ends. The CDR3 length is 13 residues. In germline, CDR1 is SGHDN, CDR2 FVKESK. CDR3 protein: CASSQVQGPKQFF. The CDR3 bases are TGTGCCAGCAGCCAAGTACAGGGCCCAAAGCAGTTCTTC. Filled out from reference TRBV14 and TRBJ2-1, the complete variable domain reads EAGVTQFPSHSVIEKGQTVTLRCDPISGHDNLYWYRRVMGKEIKFLLHFVKESKQDESGMPNNRFLAERTGGTYSTLKVQPAELEDSGVYFCASSQVQGPKQFFGPGTRLTVL.

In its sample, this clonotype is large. The CDR3 sequence: CASSQGASGGASDTQYF. As DNA, the CDR3 is TGCGCCAGCAGCCAAGGGGCGAGCGGGGGGGCATCAGATACGCAGTATTTT. The rearrangement links TRBV4-1 to TRBJ2-3, with TRBD2 matching 10 bases. CDR1 MGHRA and CDR2 YSYEKL come from the germline V gene. The CDR3 contains 17 residues. V shed 1 base, J shed 4 bases, and the junction held 8 bases outside the gene matches.

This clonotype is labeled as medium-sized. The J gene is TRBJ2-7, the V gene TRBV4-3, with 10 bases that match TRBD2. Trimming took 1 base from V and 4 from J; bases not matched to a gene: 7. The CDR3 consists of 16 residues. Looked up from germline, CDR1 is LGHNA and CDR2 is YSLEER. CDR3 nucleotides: TGCGCCAGCAGCCAAGTTCTAAGCGGGGGGGCATACGAGCAGTACTTC. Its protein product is CASSQVLSGGAYEQYF.

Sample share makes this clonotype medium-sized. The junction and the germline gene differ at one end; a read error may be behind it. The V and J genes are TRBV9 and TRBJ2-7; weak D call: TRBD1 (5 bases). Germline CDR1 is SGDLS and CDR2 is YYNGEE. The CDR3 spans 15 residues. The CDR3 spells CARSVGDSGAYEQYF. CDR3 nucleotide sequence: TGTGCCAGAAGCGTAGGTGACAGTGGGGCCTACGAGCAGTACTTC.

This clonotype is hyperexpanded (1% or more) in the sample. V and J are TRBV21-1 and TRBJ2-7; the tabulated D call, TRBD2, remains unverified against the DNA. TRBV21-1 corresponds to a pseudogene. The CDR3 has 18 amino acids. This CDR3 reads CASSTAASGGVSSYEQYF. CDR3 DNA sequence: TGTGCCAGCAGCACAGCGGCTAGCGGGGGGGTCTCCTCCTACGAGCAGTACTTC.

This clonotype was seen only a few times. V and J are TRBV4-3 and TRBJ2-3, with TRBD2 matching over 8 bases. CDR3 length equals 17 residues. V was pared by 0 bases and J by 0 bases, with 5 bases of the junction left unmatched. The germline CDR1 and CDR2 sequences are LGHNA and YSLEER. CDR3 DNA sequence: TGCGCCAGCAGCCAAGATGGCGGGGGGACCAGCACAGATACGCAGTATTTT. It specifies CASSQDGGGTSTDTQYF.

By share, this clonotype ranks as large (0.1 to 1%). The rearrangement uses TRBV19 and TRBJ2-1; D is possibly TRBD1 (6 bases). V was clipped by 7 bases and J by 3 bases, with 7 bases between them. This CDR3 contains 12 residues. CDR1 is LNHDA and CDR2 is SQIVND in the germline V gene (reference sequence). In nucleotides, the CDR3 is TGTGCCAGTATGACAGGCTACAATGAGCAGTTCTTC. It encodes CASMTGYNEQFF.

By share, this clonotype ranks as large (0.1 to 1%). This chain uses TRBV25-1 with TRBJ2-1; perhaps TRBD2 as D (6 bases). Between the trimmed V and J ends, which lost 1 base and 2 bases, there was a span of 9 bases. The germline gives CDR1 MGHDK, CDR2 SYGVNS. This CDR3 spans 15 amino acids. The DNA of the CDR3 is TGTGCCAGCAGTGAATCGGGGGTCGCCTACAATGAGCAGTTCTTC. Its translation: CASSESGVAYNEQFF.

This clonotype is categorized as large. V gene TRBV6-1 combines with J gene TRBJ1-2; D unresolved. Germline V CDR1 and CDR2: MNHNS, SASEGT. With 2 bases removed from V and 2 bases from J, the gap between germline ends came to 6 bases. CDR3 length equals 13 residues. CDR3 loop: CASSEMGNYGYTF. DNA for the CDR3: TGTGCCAGCAGTGAAATGGGGAACTATGGCTACACCTTC.

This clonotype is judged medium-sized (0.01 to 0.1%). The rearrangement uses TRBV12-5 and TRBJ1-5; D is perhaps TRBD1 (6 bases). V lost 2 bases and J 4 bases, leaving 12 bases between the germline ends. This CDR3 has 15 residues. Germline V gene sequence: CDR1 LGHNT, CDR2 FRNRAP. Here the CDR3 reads CASGLKDRQNQPQHF. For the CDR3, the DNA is TGTGCTAGTGGTTTGAAGGACAGACAAAATCAGCCCCAGCATTTT. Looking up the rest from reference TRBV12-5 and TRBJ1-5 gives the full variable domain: DARVTQTPRHKVTEMGQEVTMRCQPILGHNTVFWYRQTMMQGLELLAYFRNRAPLDDSGMPKDRFSAEMPDATLATLKIQPSEPRDSAVYFCASGLKDRQNQPQHFGDGTRLSIL.